This TCR beta chain was sequenced during a study of blood T cell repertoires in COVID-19. Study in general: In each case, the material was cDNA or gDNA derived from T cells, B-cell-depleted T cells, or PBMCs.

Clones were sequenced by immunoSEQ multiplex PCR, and TCRdb holds only the in-frame ones, with some missing. Of 300,000 to 450,000 clones listed, 70% to 90% were seen once; the top ten hold 1.3%. The CDR3 contains 16 residues. From germline, CDR1 is LNHDA and CDR2 SQIVND (reference sequence). With 7 bases removed from V and 0 bases from J, the gap between germline ends came to 15 bases. The study drew participants aged about 18 to 89 years from 20 to 30 US areas. This clone showed up just once. The origin of this receptor is a young man who had recovered from COVID-19. Material for sequencing was PBMCs or T cells enriched from blood (not recorded which). The chain combines TRBV19 with TRBJ2-2, with D perhaps matching TRBD2 (5 bases). CDR3 in amino acids: CASIWGASSNTGELFF. The CDR3 DNA reads as TGTGCCAGTATCTGGGGAGCCTCATCGAACACCGGGGAGCTGTTTTTT.